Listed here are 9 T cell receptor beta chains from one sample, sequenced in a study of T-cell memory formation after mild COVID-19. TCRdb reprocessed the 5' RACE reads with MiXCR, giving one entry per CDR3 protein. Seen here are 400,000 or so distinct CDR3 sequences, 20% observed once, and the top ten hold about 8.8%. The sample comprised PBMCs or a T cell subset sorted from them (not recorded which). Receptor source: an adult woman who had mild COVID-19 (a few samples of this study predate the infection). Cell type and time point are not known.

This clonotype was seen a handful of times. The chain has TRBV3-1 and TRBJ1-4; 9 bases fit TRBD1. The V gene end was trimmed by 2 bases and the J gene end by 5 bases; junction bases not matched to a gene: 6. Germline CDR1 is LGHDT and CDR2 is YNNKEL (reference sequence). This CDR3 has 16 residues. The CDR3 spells CASSQPWDRANEKLFF. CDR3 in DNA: TGTGCCAGCAGCCAACCCTGGGACAGGGCCAATGAAAAACTGTTTTTT.

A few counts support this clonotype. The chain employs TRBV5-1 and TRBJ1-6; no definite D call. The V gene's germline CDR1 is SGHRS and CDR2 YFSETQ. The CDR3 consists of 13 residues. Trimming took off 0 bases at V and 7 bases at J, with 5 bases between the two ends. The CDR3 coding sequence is TGCGCCAGCAGCTTGGAAAGGAATTCACCCCTCCACTTT. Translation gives CASSLERNSPLHF.

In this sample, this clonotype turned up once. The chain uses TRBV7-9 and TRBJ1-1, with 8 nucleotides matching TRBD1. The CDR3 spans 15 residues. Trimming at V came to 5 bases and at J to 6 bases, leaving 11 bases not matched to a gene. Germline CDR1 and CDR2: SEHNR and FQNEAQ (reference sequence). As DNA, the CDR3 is TGTGCCAGCAGCCGGTTAGGACAGGGCAGCGCTGAAGCTTTCTTT. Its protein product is CASSRLGQGSAEAFF.

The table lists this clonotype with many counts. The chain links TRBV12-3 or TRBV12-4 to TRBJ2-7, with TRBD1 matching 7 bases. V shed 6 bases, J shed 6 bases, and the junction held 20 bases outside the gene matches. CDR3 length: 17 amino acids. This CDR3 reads CASSPSGDRIRSGEQYF. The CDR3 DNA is TGTGCCAGCAGCCCGAGTGGGGACAGAATTCGATCGGGCGAGCAGTACTTC.

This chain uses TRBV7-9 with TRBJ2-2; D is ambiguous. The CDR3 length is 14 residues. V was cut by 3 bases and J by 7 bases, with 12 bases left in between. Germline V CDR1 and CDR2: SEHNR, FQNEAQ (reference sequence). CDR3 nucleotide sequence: TGTGCCAGCAGCTTGGACCGGGCTTACGGGGAGCTGTTTTTT. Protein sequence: CASSLDRAYGELFF.

CDR3 bases: TGTGCCAGCAGCCAACGGCCTAATGAAAAACTGTTTTTT. Translation gives CASSQRPNEKLFF. The V and J genes are TRBV3-1 and TRBJ1-4; D not resolved. Trimming stripped 2 bases from V and 3 bases from J, with 4 bases between. The CDR3 has 13 amino acids. Germline V lookup: CDR1 LGHDT, CDR2 YNNKEL (reference sequence).

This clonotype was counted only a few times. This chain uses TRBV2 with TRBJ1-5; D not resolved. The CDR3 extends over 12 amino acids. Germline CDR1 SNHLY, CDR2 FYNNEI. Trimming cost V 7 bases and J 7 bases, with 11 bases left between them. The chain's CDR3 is CASTGWGQPQHF. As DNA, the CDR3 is TGTGCCAGCACCGGGTGGGGACAGCCCCAGCATTTT.

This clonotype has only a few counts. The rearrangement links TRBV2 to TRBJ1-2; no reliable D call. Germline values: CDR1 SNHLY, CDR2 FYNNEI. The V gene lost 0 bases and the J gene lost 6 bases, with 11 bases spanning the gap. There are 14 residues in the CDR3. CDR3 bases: TGTGCCAGCAGTGAAGCGAGGTGGGGAGATGGCTACACCTTC. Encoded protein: CASSEARWGDGYTF.

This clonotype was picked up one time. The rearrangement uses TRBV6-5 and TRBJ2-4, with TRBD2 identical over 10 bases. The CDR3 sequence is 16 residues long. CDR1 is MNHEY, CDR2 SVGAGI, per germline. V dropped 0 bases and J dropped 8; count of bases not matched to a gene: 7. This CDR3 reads CASSYSSGGAWDIQYF. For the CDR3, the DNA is TGTGCCAGCAGTTACTCAAGCGGGGGGGCCTGGGACATTCAGTACTTC.